This TCR beta chain was found in a study of T cells in Graves' hyperthyroidism and ophthalmopathy. The CDR3 contains 12 residues. Between the trimmed V and J ends, which lost 5 bases and 3 bases, there was a span of 7 bases. From germline, CDR1 is PRHDT and CDR2 FYEKMQ (reference sequence). This clonotype was counted many times. Using RNA transcripts as the source, TCR beta CDR3 regions were amplified. HTBI primers were the set used in a first-round RT-PCR of the TCR CDR3. TCRdb re-derived calls from the multiplex PCR reads in MiXCR, one entry per CDR3 protein. The sample has roughly 630,000 distinct CDR3 sequences; about 15% are singletons.

The TCR originated in a woman aged 25-40 years with Graves' hyperthyroidism. The V gene is TRBV13, the J gene TRBJ2-5, with no clear D. Sequenced: blood. In DNA, the CDR3 is TGTGCCAGCAGCCGCGATGAAGAGACCCAGTACTTC. This translates into CASSRDEETQYF. Drawing the rest from reference TRBV13 and TRBJ2-5, the complete variable domain is AAGVIQSPRHLIKEKRETATLKCYPIPRHDTVYWYQQGPGQDPQFLISFYEKMQSDKGSIPDRFSAQQFSDYHSELNMSSLELGDSALYFCASSRDEETQYFGPGTRLLVL.